Described below is a single T cell receptor (beta chain) sequence and its context. At least ten counts were recorded for this clonotype. The antigen it recognizes is unknown. No much larger clone is present one base from it, and per-base qualities are unavailable. What this sample's time point label stands for: newly diagnosed GD, antithyroid drugs for less than 3 months. For both TCR sequencing and RNA sequencing, RNA was extracted from PBMCs using TRIzol. The diagnosis of Graves' disease followed American Thyroid Association guidelines. The patients came from an endocrinology department in Xi'an, China. From each patient, around 9 milliliters of peripheral blood was collected into an EDTA anticoagulant tube. PBMCs were isolated by Ficoll Paque Plus density gradient separation without further T cell sorting. An Agilent 2100 Bioanalyzer and agarose gel were used to check RNA quality, while a NanoDrop 2000 measured RNA concentration.

This specimen belongs to a study of regulatory T cells in long-lasting Graves disease (dated by TCRdb to 2020 to 2023). A note on the overall study: In the newly diagnosed Graves' disease group, patients had been taking antithyroid drugs for less than 3 months. Patients with persistent Graves' disease were compared with patients with newly diagnosed Graves' disease using TCR sequencing and RNA sequencing of peripheral blood. The study was registered as a clinical trial and conducted in China. A total of around 35 samples underwent TCR sequencing: roughly 13 from persistent and around 20 from newly diagnosed Graves' disease patients.

The library was made by multiplex PCR. The sequencing machine was an Illumina HiSeq 4000. TCR beta libraries were built with iRepertoire HTBI primers and Arm-PCR amplification of CDR3 regions. Gel purification was performed on PCR products prior to sequencing. The paper's processing steps were these. Gene usage analysis of CDR3 amino acid clonotypes used the approximately 56 TRBV and 14 to 15 TRBJ segments found across samples. COPE and FqMerger were used to merge the filtered high-quality paired reads into contigs. BLAST was used to align contigs to the IMGT TRBV, TRBD and TRBJ reference genes, and CDR3 was defined following IMGT. Any clonotype with a frequency above 0.1% was classified as a highly expanded clone. Shannon entropy served as the measure of repertoire diversity, while the Gini coefficient captured V-J evenness. Clonotypes shared by more than one individual were considered public. In-frame beta chains were kept once TCRdb had trimmed the public reads at Q25 with fastp and called clones with MiXCR. A single entry per CDR3 protein holds the most common genes and DNA from its merged rows. What appears here as the V and J calls and clone size reflects TCRdb's work, not the paper's. For this sample the table gives over 500,000 distinct CDR3 sequences, of which around 17% were detected only once. The biggest ten clones account for 15% to 20% of the sample.

Results the study describes overall, beyond this receptor: Persistent Graves' disease patients showed lower TCR Shannon entropy and fewer highly expanded clones than newly diagnosed patients, suggesting clonal expansion. Persistent patients shared more public clonotypes among themselves (around 3,000) than newly diagnosed patients did (approximately 970). Because the primary lesion, thyroid tissue, could not be accessed, the study looked at peripheral blood alone. Persistent disease showed preferential use of TRBV28, TRBJ1-2 and TRBJ2-5, whereas newly diagnosed disease favored TRBV20-1 and TRBJ2-1. Sequencing and analysis were limited to the TCR beta chain. The authors noted that the small sample size was a limitation that may lower accuracy.

Its CDR3 holds 14 amino acids, cysteine through phenylalanine. Just the 42-base CDR3 DNA is kept, in frame starting at base 1. V lost 0 bases and J lost 5 bases; the stretch between them is 11 bases long. Looking up the germline V gene yields CDR1 SGHDT and CDR2 YYEEEE. The same data also contributed to another study, on T cells in Graves' hyperthyroidism and ophthalmopathy. Per that second paper: Stable Graves' hyperthyroidism was defined as the absence of progression to ophthalmopathy over 18 months of follow-up. Hyperthyroidism patients were newly diagnosed, had a disease duration of under 2 months, and were aged 18 to 65 years. Any patient with an uncontrolled infection, another autoimmune disease, pregnancy or lactation was excluded. Diagnoses were based on clinical symptoms, serum thyroxine and TRAb, thyroid ultrasound and orbital computed tomography. The TCR CDR3 was subjected to a first round of RT-PCR using the HTBI primer set and the Qiagen OneStep RT-PCR kit. Most expanded thyroid clonotypes (frequency above 0.001) were also detected in blood, suggesting blood repertoires may reflect thyroid immune responses. A 13 V-J signature model separated ophthalmopathy from stable hyperthyroidism, with around 90% sensitivity and 81% to 82% specificity in cross-validation and 80%/75% in testing. During validation, the model predicted progression to ophthalmopathy a median of roughly six months ahead of onset, with approximately 71% sensitivity and more than 72% specificity. A discovery cohort of about a hundred patients, fewer than 50 with Graves' ophthalmopathy and 57 with stable Graves' hyperthyroidism, was used to find distinguishing TCR V-J signatures. An independent validation cohort of about 19 hyperthyroidism patients and roughly 16 patients who later progressed to ophthalmopathy tested prospective prediction of ophthalmopathy. The approximately 100 discovery patients were divided at random into training and test sets in a 7:3 ratio. The study also compared thyroid tissue and blood T-cell repertoires from roughly 6 Graves' hyperthyroidism patients. After blood sampling, hyperthyroidism patients were treated with methimazole at a starting dose of 30 mg daily, and ophthalmopathy patients were treated with high-dose intravenous methylprednisolone. A second multiplex PCR round built the libraries, followed by size selection and purification. The libraries were sequenced on an Illumina HiSeq2000 using paired-end 100 bp reads. SOAPnuke was used to process the raw data, throwing out any read that contained adapters or uncalled bases, had a mean Phred below 15, or lacked an exact constant-primer or identifier match. High-quality paired reads were merged with COPE v1.2.5, and unique nucleotide sequences were defined as clonotypes. MiTCR v1.1 was used to align the clonotypes against IMGT TRBV, TRBD and TRBJ reference segments. Analysis was restricted to V-J combinations with a frequency above 0.0001, which covered over 98% of repertoires. A TCS score was defined as the ratio between F50 (clonal expansion) and ExV (chaos), using BLOSUM62-based TCRdist between CDR3 peptides within each V-J. Welch's t-statistics and random forest reduced some 510 V-J features to 13, which were used in a naive Bayes classifier (R e1071). No statistical method was used to set the sample size in advance, and investigators knew the group allocation. According to the paper, TCR Vbeta CDR3 sequencing was carried out on about 140 peripheral blood samples, which came from 40 to 45 ophthalmopathy, about 75 hyperthyroidism and roughly 17 progressor patients.

The source of this sequence is a woman in her 30s with Graves disease. Donor details come from another sample of the same person, matched by shared clones. This material consisted of peripheral blood mononuclear cells (PBMCs), taken at new diagnosis, from a patient treated with antithyroid drugs. The V and J segments used are TRBV5-6 and TRBJ1-1, with the D gene uncertain. The DNA sequence is as follows: TGTGCCAGCAGCTTGGGAGTTGCCGTGACTGAAGCTTTCTTT. Translated, it reads CASSLGVAVTEAFF.